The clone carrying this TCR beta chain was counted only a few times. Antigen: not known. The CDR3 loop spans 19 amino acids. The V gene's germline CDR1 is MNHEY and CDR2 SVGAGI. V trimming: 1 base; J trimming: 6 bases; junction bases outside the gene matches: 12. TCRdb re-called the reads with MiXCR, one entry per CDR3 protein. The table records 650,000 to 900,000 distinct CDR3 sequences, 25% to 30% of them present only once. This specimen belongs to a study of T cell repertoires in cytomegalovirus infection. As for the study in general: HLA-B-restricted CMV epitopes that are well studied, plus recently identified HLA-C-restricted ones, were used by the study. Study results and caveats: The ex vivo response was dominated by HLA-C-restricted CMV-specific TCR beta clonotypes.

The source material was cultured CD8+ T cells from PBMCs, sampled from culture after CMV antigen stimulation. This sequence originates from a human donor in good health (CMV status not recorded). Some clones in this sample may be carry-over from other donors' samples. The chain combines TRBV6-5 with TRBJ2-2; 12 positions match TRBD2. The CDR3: CASSYLTSGGPSVAGELFF. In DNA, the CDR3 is TGTGCCAGCAGTTACTTGACTAGCGGGGGCCCCTCAGTTGCCGGGGAGCTGTTTTTT.